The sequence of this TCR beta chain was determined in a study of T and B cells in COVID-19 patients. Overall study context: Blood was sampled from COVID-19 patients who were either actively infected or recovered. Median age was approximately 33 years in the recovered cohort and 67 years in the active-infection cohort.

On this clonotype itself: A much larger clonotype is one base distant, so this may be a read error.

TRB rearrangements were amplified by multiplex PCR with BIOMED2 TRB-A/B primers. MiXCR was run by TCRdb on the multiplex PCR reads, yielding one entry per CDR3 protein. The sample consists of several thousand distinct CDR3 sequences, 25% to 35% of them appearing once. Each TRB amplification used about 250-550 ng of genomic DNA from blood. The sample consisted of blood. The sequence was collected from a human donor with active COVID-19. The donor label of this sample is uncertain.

The CDR3 is CSAEFETFF. As DNA, the CDR3 is TGCAGCGCCGAGTTTGAAACTTTCTTT. This sequence joins TRBV29-1 and TRBJ1-1; no clear D gene. Germline CDR1 SQVTM, CDR2 ANQGSEA. The CDR3 length is 9 residues. The whole variable domain, remainder taken from reference TRBV29-1 and TRBJ1-1, is SAVISQKPSRDICQRGTSLTIQCQVDSQVTMMFWYRQQPGQSLTLIATANQGSEATYESGFVIDKFPISRPNLTFSTLTVSNMSPEDSSIYLCSAEFETFFGQGTRLTVV.